The present entry profiles one T cell receptor (beta chain) with its context. What it binds is unknown. This specimen belongs to a study of monozygotic twins with inflammatory bowel disease. Findings of the study overall: IBD-affected twins scored below their healthy co-twins in TCRbeta diversity (inverse Simpson).

Germline CDR1 MGHRA, CDR2 YSYEKL. This CDR3 region has 14 residues. TCRdb reprocessed the 5' RACE reads; each CDR3 protein has one entry and no DNA is given. The listing contains about 440,000 distinct CDR3 sequences. The receptor was isolated from a human donor with ulcerative colitis or Crohn's disease, or a healthy co-twin of an affected twin (not recorded which). The J gene is TRBJ1-6, the V gene TRBV4-1. Sequencing used blood. CDR3 amino acids: CASSQLSSRSPLHF.